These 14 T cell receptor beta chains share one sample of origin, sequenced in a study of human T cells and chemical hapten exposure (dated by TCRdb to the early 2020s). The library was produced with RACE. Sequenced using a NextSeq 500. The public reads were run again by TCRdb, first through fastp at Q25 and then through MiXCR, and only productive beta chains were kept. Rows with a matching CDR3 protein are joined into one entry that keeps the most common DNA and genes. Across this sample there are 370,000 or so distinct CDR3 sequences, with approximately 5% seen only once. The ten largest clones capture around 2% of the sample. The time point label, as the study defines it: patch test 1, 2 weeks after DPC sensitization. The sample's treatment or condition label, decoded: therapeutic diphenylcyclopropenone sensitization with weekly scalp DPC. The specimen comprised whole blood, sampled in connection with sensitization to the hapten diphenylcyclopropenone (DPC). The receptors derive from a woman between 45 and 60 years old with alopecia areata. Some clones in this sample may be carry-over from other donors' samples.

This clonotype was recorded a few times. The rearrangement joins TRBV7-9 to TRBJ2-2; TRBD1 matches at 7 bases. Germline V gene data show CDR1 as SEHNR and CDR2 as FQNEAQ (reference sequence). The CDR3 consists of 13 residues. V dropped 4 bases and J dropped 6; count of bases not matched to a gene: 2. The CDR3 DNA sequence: TGTGCCAGCAGCTCTACAGGGGCCGGGGAGCTGTTTTTT. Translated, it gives CASSSTGAGELFF.

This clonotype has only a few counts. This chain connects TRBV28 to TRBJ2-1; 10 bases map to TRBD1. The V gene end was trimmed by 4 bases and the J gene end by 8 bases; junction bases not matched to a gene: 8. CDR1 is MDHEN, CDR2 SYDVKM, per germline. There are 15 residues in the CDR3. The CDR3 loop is CASSSGTGAYHEQFF. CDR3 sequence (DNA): TGTGCCAGCAGTTCCGGGACAGGGGCTTACCATGAGCAGTTCTTC.

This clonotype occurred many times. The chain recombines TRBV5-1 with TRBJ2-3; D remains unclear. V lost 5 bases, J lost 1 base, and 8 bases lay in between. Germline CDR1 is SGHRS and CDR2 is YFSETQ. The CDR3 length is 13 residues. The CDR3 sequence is CASSRDGTDTQYF. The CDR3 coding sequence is TGCGCCAGCAGTCGTGACGGCACAGATACGCAGTATTTT.

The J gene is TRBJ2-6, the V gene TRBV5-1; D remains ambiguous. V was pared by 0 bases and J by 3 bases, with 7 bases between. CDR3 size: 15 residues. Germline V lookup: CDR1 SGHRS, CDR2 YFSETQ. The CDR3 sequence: CASSLVDGGANVLTF. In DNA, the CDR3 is TGCGCCAGCAGCTTGGTAGATGGTGGGGCCAACGTCCTGACTTTC.

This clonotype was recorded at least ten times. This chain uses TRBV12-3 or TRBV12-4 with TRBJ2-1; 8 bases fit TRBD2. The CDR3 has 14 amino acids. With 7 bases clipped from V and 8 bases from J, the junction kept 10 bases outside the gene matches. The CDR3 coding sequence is TGTGCCAGCACTCGACCAGCGGGGGTCGATGAGCAGTTCTTC. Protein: CASTRPAGVDEQFF.

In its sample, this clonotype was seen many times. CDR3 in amino acids: CASTRSGTEPYNEQFF. The CDR3, as DNA: TGTGCCAGCACCCGGTCCGGGACAGAACCCTACAATGAGCAGTTCTTC. The chain carries TRBV6-5 and TRBJ2-1; 7 positions match TRBD1. The CDR3 sequence is 16 residues long. After removal of 7 bases from V and 2 bases from J, the junction contained 11 bases not matched to a gene. Germline CDR1 MNHEY, CDR2 SVGAGI.

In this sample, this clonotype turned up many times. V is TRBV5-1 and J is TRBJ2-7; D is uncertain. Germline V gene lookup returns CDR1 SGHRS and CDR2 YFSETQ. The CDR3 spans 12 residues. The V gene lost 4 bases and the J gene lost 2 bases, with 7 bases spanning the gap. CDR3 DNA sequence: TGCGCCAGCAGCCCGTCAGCCTACGAGCAGTACTTC. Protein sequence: CASSPSAYEQYF.

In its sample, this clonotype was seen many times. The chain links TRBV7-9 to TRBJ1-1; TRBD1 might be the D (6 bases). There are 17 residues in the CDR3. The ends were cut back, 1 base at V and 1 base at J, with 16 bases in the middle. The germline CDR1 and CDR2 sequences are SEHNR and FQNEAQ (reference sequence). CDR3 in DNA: TGTGCCAGCAGCTTAGGGGTTTTAGGGGGTAAGAACACTGAAGCTTTCTTT. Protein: CASSLGVLGGKNTEAFF.

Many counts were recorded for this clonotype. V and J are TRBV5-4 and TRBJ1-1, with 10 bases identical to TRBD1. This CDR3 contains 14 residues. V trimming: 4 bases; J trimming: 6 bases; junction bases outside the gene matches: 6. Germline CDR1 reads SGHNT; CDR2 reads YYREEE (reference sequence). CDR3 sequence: CASSEGDRGPEAFF. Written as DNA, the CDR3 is TGTGCCAGCAGCGAGGGGGACAGGGGCCCTGAAGCTTTCTTT.

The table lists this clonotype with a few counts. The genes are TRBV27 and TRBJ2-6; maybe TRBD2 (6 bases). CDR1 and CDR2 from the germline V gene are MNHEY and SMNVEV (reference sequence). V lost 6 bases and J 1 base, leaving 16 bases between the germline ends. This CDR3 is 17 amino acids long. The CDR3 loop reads CASSSPRGGSGANVLTF. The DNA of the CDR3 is TGTGCCAGCAGCTCCCCGCGGGGCGGGTCTGGGGCCAACGTCCTGACTTTC.

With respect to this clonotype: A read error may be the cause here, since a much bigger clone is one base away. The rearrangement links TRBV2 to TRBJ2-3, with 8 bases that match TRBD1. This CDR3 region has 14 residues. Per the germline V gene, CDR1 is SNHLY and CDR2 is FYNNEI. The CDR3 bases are TGTACCAGCAACAATTTACAGGGGGCAGATACGCAGTATTTT. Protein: CTSNNLQGADTQYF.

The CDR3 region is CSVGGTGIGTGELFF. CDR3 nucleotides: TGCAGCGTTGGAGGGACAGGGATTGGCACCGGGGAGCTGTTTTTT. This chain links TRBV29-1 with TRBJ2-2; 9 nucleotides line up with TRBD1. Germline CDR1 SQVTM, CDR2 ANQGSEA. The V segment lost 4 bases and the J segment 4 bases; nucleotides outside the gene matches: 7. The CDR3 extends over 15 amino acids.

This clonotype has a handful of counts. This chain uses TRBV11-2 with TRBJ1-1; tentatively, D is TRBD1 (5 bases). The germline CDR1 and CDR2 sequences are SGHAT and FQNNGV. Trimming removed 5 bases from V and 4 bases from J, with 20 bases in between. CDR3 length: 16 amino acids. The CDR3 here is CASSPPSTGLPTEAFF. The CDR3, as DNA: TGTGCCAGCAGCCCACCCTCTACAGGCCTCCCCACTGAAGCTTTCTTT. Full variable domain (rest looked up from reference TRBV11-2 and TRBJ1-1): EAGVAQSPRYKIIEKRQSVAFWCNPISGHATLYWYQQILGQGPKLLIQFQNNGVVDDSQLPKDRFSAERLKGVDSTLKIQPAKLEDSAVYLCASSPPSTGLPTEAFFGQGTRLTVV.

The CDR3: CASSPDSGTLYEQYF. Written as DNA, the CDR3 is TGTGCCAGCAGTCCCGACTCCGGGACTCTCTACGAGCAGTACTTC. The V and J genes are TRBV27 and TRBJ2-7, with D perhaps matching TRBD2 (6 bases). The CDR3 consists of 15 residues. V lost 5 bases and J lost 3, with 17 bases in between. CDR1 MNHEY and CDR2 SMNVEV come from the germline V gene (reference sequence).